The 30 T cell receptor beta chains presented below share a single source sample, sequenced in a study of cytotoxic CD8 clonotypes in ibrutinib-treated CLL. This table comes from immunoSEQ multiplex PCR, and its TCRdb copy is limited to in-frame clones, with some not included. The sample records tens of thousands of clones, just over 85% being singletons. The material sequenced was PBMCs, taken before ibrutinib treatment. All receptors derive from a human donor with chronic lymphocytic leukemia.

The V and J genes are TRBV11-3 and TRBJ2-5; unclear D gene. There are 12 residues in the CDR3. The V gene lost 0 bases and the J gene lost 8 bases, with 7 bases spanning the gap. CDR1 is SGHNT and CDR2 is YENEEA in the germline V gene. The CDR3, as DNA: TGTGCCAGCAGCTTAGATATCATCACCCAGTACTTC. Translating gives CASSLDIITQYF.

V and J are TRBV7-2 and TRBJ1-2; D possibly corresponds to TRBD1 (5 bases). V lost 3 bases and J 4 bases, leaving 15 bases between the germline ends. This CDR3 comprises 15 residues. Germline lookup yields CDR1 SGHTA and CDR2 FQGNSA. Here the CDR3 DNA reads TGTGCCAGCAGCTTGACCCGGCAGGGCGGCTATGGCTACACCTTC. Translating it yields CASSLTRQGGYGYTF.

This chain uses TRBV29-1 with TRBJ1-1; D is ambiguous. CDR1 is SQVTM and CDR2 is ANQGSEA in the germline V gene. V lost 6 bases to trimming and J lost 1 base, with 12 bases between them. This CDR3 has 13 amino acids. The CDR3 sequence: CSVPGYGNTEAFF. CDR3 nucleotides: TGCAGCGTCCCAGGCTATGGGAACACTGAAGCTTTCTTT.

The V gene is TRBV19, the J gene TRBJ2-7; TRBD1 matches at 7 bases. The CDR3 covers 15 residues. V shed 2 bases, J shed 1 base, and the junction held 5 bases outside the gene matches. The germline V gene encodes CDR1 LNHDA and CDR2 SQIVND (reference sequence). DNA for the CDR3: TGTGCCAGTAGTATACGGACAGGACCTTCCTACGAGCAGTACTTC. It codes for CASSIRTGPSYEQYF.

The chain combines TRBV9 with TRBJ2-6; D gene ambiguous. Germline CDR1 reads SGDLS; CDR2 reads YYNGEE. V lost 1 base and J lost 2, with 13 bases in between. This CDR3 region has 17 residues. CDR3 nucleotide sequence: TGTGCCAGCAGCGTATATCAAAGTTCCGCTGGGGCCAACGTCCTGACTTTC. As protein: CASSVYQSSAGANVLTF.

The chain joins TRBV6-6 to TRBJ1-1, with a tentative D call TRBD1 (5 bases). The CDR3 spans 13 residues. Germline lookup yields CDR1 MNHNY and CDR2 SVGAGI (reference sequence). V lost 6 bases and J lost 1, with 9 bases in between. The CDR3 loop reads CASSQQANTEAFF. CDR3 in DNA: TGTGCCAGCAGCCAACAGGCGAACACTGAAGCTTTCTTT.

This clone was recorded many times. The V call is TRBV6-5, the J call TRBJ2-7, with 7 bases lining up with TRBD1. Germline CDR1 and CDR2: MNHEY and SVGAGI. V lost 5 bases, J lost 2 bases, and 6 bases stayed unmatched. The CDR3 has 14 residues. CDR3 sequence: CASSLPDRAYEQYF. CDR3 sequence (DNA): TGTGCCAGCAGTCTCCCAGACAGGGCCTACGAGCAGTACTTC.

This chain links TRBV7-8 with TRBJ2-3; D perhaps matches TRBD1 (6 bases). Trimming pared 4 bases from V and 0 bases from J, leaving 23 bases between. CDR1 is SGHVS and CDR2 is FQNEAQ in the germline V gene. This CDR3 is 19 amino acids long. In DNA, the CDR3 is TGTGCCAGCAGCTCCAAAAGGAAGGACAGCCCAAAGAGCACAGATACGCAGTATTTT. It translates to CASSSKRKDSPKSTDTQYF.

CDR3 DNA: TGTGCCAGCAGCCCGACCGAGGGAGGTGGGAGGCGATCCTACGAGCAGTACTTC. This translates into CASSPTEGGGRRSYEQYF. The genes are TRBV7-3 and TRBJ2-7, with D possibly being TRBD2 (6 bases). The CDR3 sequence is 18 residues long. Trimming stripped 5 bases from V and 1 base from J, with 24 bases between. Germline CDR1 and CDR2: SGHTA and FQGTGA.

The rearrangement uses TRBV11-3 and TRBJ2-7, with TRBD1 matching 8 bases. Germline V gene lookup returns CDR1 SGHNT and CDR2 YENEEA. The CDR3 has 15 amino acids. The J segment lost 6 bases and the V segment lost 4 bases, leaving 11 bases of the junction unmatched. CDR3 residues: CASSWGPGQGGEQYF. In DNA, the CDR3 is TGTGCCAGCAGCTGGGGCCCCGGACAGGGTGGCGAGCAGTACTTC.

The V call is TRBV7-2, the J call TRBJ2-1; 10 positions agree with TRBD2. The CDR3 is 14 amino acids. CDR1 is SGHTA and CDR2 is FQGNSA in the germline V gene. The V gene end was trimmed by 3 bases and the J gene end by 15 bases; junction bases not matched to a gene: 11. CDR3 protein: CASSFSSGSPYSFF. CDR3 DNA sequence: TGTGCCAGCAGCTTTTCTAGCGGGAGTCCTTATTCGTTCTTC.

The chain uses TRBV11-3 and TRBJ2-7, with D maybe TRBD1 (6 bases). Germline CDR1 reads SGHNT; CDR2 reads YENEEA. CDR3 length: 12 residues. V lost 1 base, J lost 6 bases, and 7 bases lay in between. In DNA, the CDR3 is TGTGCCAGCAGCTTAGGAGGGGGCGAGCAGTACTTC. Protein product: CASSLGGGEQYF.

This clone was observed a few times. V gene TRBV7-2 combines with J gene TRBJ2-4; 7 nucleotides agree with TRBD2. The germline CDR1 and CDR2 sequences are SGHTA and FQGNSA. V was clipped by 5 bases and J by 14 bases; unmatched bases: 18. The CDR3 contains 15 residues. The CDR3 DNA reads as TGTGCCAGCAGCCCCGAGATAGCGGGTGGGGTCTCCAAGTACTTC. This encodes CASSPEIAGGVSKYF.

V usage is TRBV5-4 and J usage is TRBJ2-3, with 9 bases identical to TRBD1. The CDR3 length is 12 residues. V gave up 4 bases and J gave up 10 bases; unmatched junction bases: 4. CDR1 and CDR2 (germline): SGHNT, YYREEE (reference sequence). The DNA of the CDR3 is TGTGCCAGCAGCCTCCGGGACAGGGCGCAGTATTTT. Amino acids: CASSLRDRAQYF.

The chain is built from TRBV7-9 and TRBJ2-3; D may be TRBD2 (5 bases). The CDR3 is 14 amino acids. Trimming stripped 4 bases from V and 4 bases from J, with 12 bases between. Germline CDR1 and CDR2: SEHNR and FQNEAQ (reference sequence). The CDR3: CASSSRENSDTQYF. Written as DNA, the CDR3 is TGTGCCAGCAGCTCTCGGGAAAATTCAGATACGCAGTATTTT.

The rearrangement uses TRBV6-1 and TRBJ1-5; possibly TRBD1 for D (5 bases). Germline loops: CDR1 MNHNS, CDR2 SASEGT. Trimming pared 3 bases from V and 4 bases from J, leaving 10 bases between. The CDR3 is 14 amino acids. This CDR3 is CASSDGAGNQPQHF. CDR3 DNA sequence: TGTGCCAGCAGTGATGGGGCAGGTAATCAGCCCCAGCATTTT.

V gene TRBV5-4 combines with J gene TRBJ1-1; D perhaps matches TRBD1 (6 bases). CDR3 length: 16 residues. Trimming pared 4 bases from V and 1 base from J, leaving 17 bases between. Germline values: CDR1 SGHNT, CDR2 YYREEE (reference sequence). The CDR3 here is CASSPLVRGPNTEAFF. CDR3 bases: TGTGCCAGCAGCCCCCTCGTCCGGGGGCCGAACACTGAAGCTTTCTTT.

This clone was counted a single time. V gene TRBV9 combines with J gene TRBJ2-7; the D is unclear. Germline V CDR1 and CDR2: SGDLS, YYNGEE. The CDR3 consists of 14 residues. The germline V and J ends were trimmed by 0 bases and 1 base, with 8 bases remaining between them. Written as DNA, the CDR3 is TGTGCCAGCAGCGTAGTCCCTGGGTCCTACGAGCAGTACTTC. Its translation is CASSVVPGSYEQYF.

The chain has TRBV15 and TRBJ2-1; D uncertain. The CDR3 sequence is 12 residues long. CDR1 and CDR2 from the germline V gene are LNHNV and YYDKDF (reference sequence). V shed 7 bases and J shed 5 bases, with 9 bases lying between them. The CDR3 DNA follows: TGTGCCACCACGCGAAGGGACAATGAGCAGTTCTTC. Its translation: CATTRRDNEQFF.

This chain connects TRBV7-8 to TRBJ1-1; 7 positions match TRBD1. CDR1 SGHVS and CDR2 FQNEAQ come from the germline V gene. The CDR3 is 16 amino acids. J gave up 9 bases and V 1 base, and 14 bases lay outside the gene matches. In DNA form, the CDR3 reads TGTGCCAGCAGCTTAGTATCTGGGAGGGGGCACGGTAAAGCTTTCTTT. Its translation: CASSLVSGRGHGKAFF.

The chain uses TRBV21-1 and TRBJ2-7; the DNA was not compared with TRBD2, the D call given in the table. TRBV21-1 is a documented pseudogene. The length of the CDR3 is 16 residues. CDR3 region: CASSKTSGTSSYEQYF. CDR3 bases: TGTGCCAGCAGCAAAACCAGCGGGACGAGCTCCTACGAGCAGTACTTC.

This sequence joins TRBV18 and TRBJ1-1; possible D gene TRBD1, 6 bases. Germline V gene lookup returns CDR1 KGHSH and CDR2 LQKENI. Trimming removed 2 bases at V and 4 bases at J, with 11 bases between. The CDR3 is 14 residues long. The DNA of the CDR3 is TGTGCCAGCTCACCAAGGGACATGGGCACTGAAGCTTTCTTT. As protein: CASSPRDMGTEAFF. The full variable domain, its missing parts supplied by reference TRBV18 and TRBJ1-1, is NAGVMQNPRHLVRRRGQEARLRCSPMKGHSHVYWYRQLPEEGLKFMVYLQKENIIDESGMPKERFSAEFPKEGPSILRIQQVVRGDSAAYFCASSPRDMGTEAFFGQGTRLTVV.

The V call is TRBV11-2, the J call TRBJ2-3; 13 nucleotides agree with TRBD2. Trimming took 3 bases from V and 4 from J; bases not matched to a gene: 13. Germline V gene sequence: CDR1 SGHAT, CDR2 FQNNGV. The CDR3 sequence is 19 residues long. The CDR3: CASSFIRGTSGNVADTQYF. The CDR3 DNA sequence: TGTGCCAGCAGCTTCATCCGCGGGACTAGCGGGAATGTCGCAGATACGCAGTATTTT.

Here the CDR3 DNA reads TGCAGCGTTGAAGTCGATAGGACAACCTATGGCTACACCTTC. As protein: CSVEVDRTTYGYTF. This sequence joins TRBV29-1 and TRBJ1-2; possible D gene TRBD1, 5 bases. The CDR3 spans 14 residues. The germline V gene has CDR1 SQVTM and CDR2 ANQGSEA. Deletions cut 1 base from V and 4 bases from J, with 13 bases between.

V usage is TRBV7-6 and J usage is TRBJ2-7; the match to TRBD2 covers 8 bases. Germline CDR1 reads SGHVS; CDR2 reads FNYEAQ. This CDR3 has 16 amino acids. The junction had 14 bases not matched to a gene; V was cut back by 5 bases and J by 5 bases. CDR3 residues: CASSLNPGLGLHEQYF. Written as DNA, the CDR3 is TGTGCCAGCAGCCTCAATCCGGGACTAGGTTTACACGAGCAGTACTTC.

This clone was seen a single time. The gene calls are TRBV4-1 and TRBJ2-7; 11 bases are a match to TRBD2. The CDR3 has 15 residues. Germline values: CDR1 MGHRA, CDR2 YSYEKL. The junction had 9 bases not matched to a gene; V was cut back by 7 bases and J by 4 bases. The CDR3 DNA reads as TGCGCCAGCAAGAGAACTAGCGGGAGTGAATACGAGCAGTACTTC. This translates into CASKRTSGSEYEQYF.

The rearrangement joins TRBV5-4 to TRBJ1-2; D is perhaps TRBD1 (5 bases). The length of the CDR3 is 15 residues. Trimming stripped 4 bases from V and 1 base from J, with 14 bases between. Germline loops: CDR1 SGHNT, CDR2 YYREEE (reference sequence). CDR3 in DNA: TGTGCCAGCAGCCAAAGGCTGGACATTAACTATGGCTACACCTTC. It codes for CASSQRLDINYGYTF.

This sequence joins TRBV6-5 and TRBJ1-5; TRBD1 is a possible D gene (6 bases). Germline lookup yields CDR1 MNHEY and CDR2 SVGAGI. The V gene lost 5 bases and the J gene lost 4 bases, with 12 bases spanning the gap. This CDR3 is built from 14 residues. Written as DNA, the CDR3 is TGTGCCAGCAGTAGCCGGGACACAAATCAGCCCCAGCATTTT. As protein: CASSSRDTNQPQHF.

The chain carries TRBV4-1 and TRBJ1-2; D call uncertain. V lost 2 bases and J 6 bases, leaving 7 bases between the germline ends. CDR1 and CDR2 (germline): MGHRA, YSYEKL. The CDR3 consists of 12 residues. In DNA form, the CDR3 reads TGCGCCAGCAGCCAACCCTTAGATGGCTACACCTTC. Encoded protein: CASSQPLDGYTF.

The chain combines TRBV5-1 with TRBJ2-3, with D perhaps TRBD1 or TRBD2 (6 bases each). Germline-derived CDR1 and CDR2 are SGHRS and YFSETQ. This CDR3 is built from 14 residues. The V and J ends lost 7 bases and 0 bases respectively, with 12 bases between them. The chain's CDR3 is CASWGAVSTDTQYF. The CDR3 DNA sequence: TGCGCCAGCTGGGGGGCAGTGAGCACAGATACGCAGTATTTT.